This T cell receptor (beta chain) was recorded in a study of T cells after yellow fever vaccination. Study-level results: Repertoires obtained by FACS sorting could include abundant clonotypes that entered as contaminants from the bulk population.

This clonotype was observed many times. Its antigen remains unknown. This CDR3 has 17 amino acids. The junction had 9 bases not matched to a gene; V was cut back by 2 bases and J by 0 bases. The germline CDR1 and CDR2 sequences are SGHRS and YFSETQ. TCRdb used MiXCR to reprocess the 5' RACE reads, holding one entry per CDR3 protein. The table lists approximately 250,000 distinct CDR3 sequences, 3.6% of them singletons. The chain couples TRBV5-1 to TRBJ2-7; 9 positions agree with TRBD2. The clonotype was recovered from a man between 18 and 35 years old who received the YFV17D yellow fever vaccine. Sequencing used PBMCs, obtained 15 days after the yellow fever booster vaccination. The CDR3 sequence is CASSFFGAGGSSYEQYV. CDR3 coding DNA: TGCGCCAGCAGCTTTTTTGGAGCGGGGGGTTCCTCCTACGAGCAGTACGTC.